These T cell receptor beta chains were read from a single sample in a study of control samples from healthy donors and cancer patients. Data came from immunoSEQ multiplex PCR; TCRdb stores just in-frame clones and leaves some out. The table records some 150,000 clones, 75% to 90% of them present only once. Specimen: blood. These receptors all stem from a man aged 25-45 years in good health. Each CDR3 is given without its conserved first and last residue.

v_gene: TRBV5-4
CDR3aa: ASSPRGSYYGYT

v_gene: TRBV7-9
CDR3aa: ASSSSGGRQEAQY

v_gene: TRBV7-6
CDR3aa: ASSTRTGDEQF

v_gene: TRBV7-9
CDR3aa: ASSPRTGPETQY

v_gene: TRBV3-1/TRBV3-2
CDR3aa: ASSQSFTYEQY

v_gene: TRBV7-8
CDR3aa: ASSRGGHNEQF

v_gene: TRBV7-2
CDR3aa: ASSSQSRDRVGKNIQY

v_gene: TRBV6-2/TRBV6-3
CDR3aa: ASSYSYPSGIYGYT

v_gene: TRBV4-3
CDR3aa: ASSQEGAETQY

v_gene: TRBV7-9
CDR3aa: AGTRGAVGDTQY

v_gene: TRBV27
CDR3aa: ASGGGTGAEQPQH

v_gene: TRBV7-9
CDR3aa: ASSNRDRTYTEAF

v_gene: TRBV6-6
CDR3aa: ASRIRWTTNTGELF

v_gene: TRBV7-2
CDR3aa: ASSSDSGAGANVLT

v_gene: TRBV9
CDR3aa: ASSLQGARSSGANVLT

v_gene: TRBV9
CDR3aa: ASSQRQGANAYEQY

v_gene: TRBV11-2
CDR3aa: ASSSPETGEGEKLF

v_gene: TRBV3-1/TRBV3-2
CDR3aa: ASSQESGTHYEQY

v_gene: TRBV10-3
CDR3aa: ATASGELF

v_gene: TRBV5-4
CDR3aa: ASSPADRGGNEQY

v_gene: TRBV6-1
CDR3aa: ASSDGRQTFKNIQY

v_gene: TRBV15
CDR3aa: ATIFIAKNIQY

v_gene: TRBV5-6
CDR3aa: ASRTGAAIYGYT

v_gene: TRBV4-1
CDR3aa: ASSRVSNEQY

v_gene: TRBV7-2
CDR3aa: ASSSHSTSGGNNEQF

v_gene: TRBV4-3
CDR3aa: ASSQLGTSGKVADTQY

v_gene: TRBV7-9
CDR3aa: ASSLVRGSGANVLT